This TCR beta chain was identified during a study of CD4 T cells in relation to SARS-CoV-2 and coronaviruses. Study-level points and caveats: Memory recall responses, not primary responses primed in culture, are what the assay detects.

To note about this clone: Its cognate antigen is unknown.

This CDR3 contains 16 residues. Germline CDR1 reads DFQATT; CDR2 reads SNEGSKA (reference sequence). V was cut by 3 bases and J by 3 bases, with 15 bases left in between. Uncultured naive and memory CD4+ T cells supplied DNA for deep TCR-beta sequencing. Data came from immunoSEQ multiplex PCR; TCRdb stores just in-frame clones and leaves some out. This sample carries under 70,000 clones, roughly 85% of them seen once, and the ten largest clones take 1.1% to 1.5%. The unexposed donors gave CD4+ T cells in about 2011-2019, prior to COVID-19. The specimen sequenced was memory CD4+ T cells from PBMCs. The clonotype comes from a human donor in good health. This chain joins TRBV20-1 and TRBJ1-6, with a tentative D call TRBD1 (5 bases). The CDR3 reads CSASQYRSDYNSPLHF. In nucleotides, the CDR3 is TGCAGTGCTAGTCAGTACAGGTCCGACTATAATTCACCCCTCCACTTT.